Reported below is one T cell receptor (beta chain). Its antigen is currently unknown. The table came from immunoSEQ multiplex PCR; TCRdb's copy has only in-frame clones and leaves some out. The repertoire has 45,000 to 70,000 clones, 90% to 95% of them found once; the top ten carry approximately 5.5%. The sample originates from a study of cytomegalovirus exposure and HLA in healthy donors. Study-level findings and limits: That first-cohort TCR clusters tended to co-occur in the 95 to 150 validation repertoires was found in a later analysis. Specific recognition of CMV antigens was confirmed in vitro for a few chains (all CMV-associated). TCR beta chains numbering 164 were designated cytomegalovirus-associated.

This CDR3 contains 14 residues. V was clipped by 2 bases and J by 8 bases, with 15 bases between them. CDR1 SGDLS and CDR2 YYNGEE come from the germline V gene. The chain is built from TRBV9 and TRBJ2-3, with D tentatively TRBD2 (5 bases). Sequencing was performed on PBMCs. The receptor was derived from a woman aged 18-29 years in good health and CMV-seronegative. The CDR3 sequence: CASSVRTNAGTQYF. CDR3 sequence (DNA): TGTGCCAGCAGCGTTCGGACCAATGCGGGTACGCAGTATTTT.